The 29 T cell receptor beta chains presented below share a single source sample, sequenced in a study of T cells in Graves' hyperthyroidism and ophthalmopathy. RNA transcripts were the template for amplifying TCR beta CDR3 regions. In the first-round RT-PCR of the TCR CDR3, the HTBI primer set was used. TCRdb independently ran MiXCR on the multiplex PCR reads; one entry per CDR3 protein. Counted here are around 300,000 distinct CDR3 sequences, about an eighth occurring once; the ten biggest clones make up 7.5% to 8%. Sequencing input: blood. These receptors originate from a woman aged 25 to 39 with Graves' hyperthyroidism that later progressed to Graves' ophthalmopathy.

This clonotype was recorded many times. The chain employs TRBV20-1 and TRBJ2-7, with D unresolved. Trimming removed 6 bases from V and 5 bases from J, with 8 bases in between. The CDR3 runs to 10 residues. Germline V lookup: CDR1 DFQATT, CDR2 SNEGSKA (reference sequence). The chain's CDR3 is CSAAHDEQYF. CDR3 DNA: TGCAGTGCCGCACACGACGAGCAGTACTTC.

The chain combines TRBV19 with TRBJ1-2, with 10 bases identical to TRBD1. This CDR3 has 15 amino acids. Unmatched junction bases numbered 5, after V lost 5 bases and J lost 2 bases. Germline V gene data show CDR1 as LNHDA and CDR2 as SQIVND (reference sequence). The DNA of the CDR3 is TGTGCCAGTAGTCTATGGGACAGGGGAAACTATGGCTACACCTTC. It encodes CASSLWDRGNYGYTF.

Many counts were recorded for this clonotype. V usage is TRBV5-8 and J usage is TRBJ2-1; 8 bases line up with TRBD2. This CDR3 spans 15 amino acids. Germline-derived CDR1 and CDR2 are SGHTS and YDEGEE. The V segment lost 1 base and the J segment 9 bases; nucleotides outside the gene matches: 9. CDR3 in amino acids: CASSLKLAGRSEQFF. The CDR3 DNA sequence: TGTGCCAGCAGCTTGAAGTTAGCGGGAAGGAGTGAGCAGTTCTTC.

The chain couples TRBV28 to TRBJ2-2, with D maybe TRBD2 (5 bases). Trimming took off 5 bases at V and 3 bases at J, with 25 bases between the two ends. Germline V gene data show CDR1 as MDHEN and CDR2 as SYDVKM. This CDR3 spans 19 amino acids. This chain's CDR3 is CASSDPYARGGKDTGELFF. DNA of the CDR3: TGTGCCAGCAGTGACCCCTATGCCCGGGGTGGTAAAGACACCGGGGAGCTGTTTTTT.

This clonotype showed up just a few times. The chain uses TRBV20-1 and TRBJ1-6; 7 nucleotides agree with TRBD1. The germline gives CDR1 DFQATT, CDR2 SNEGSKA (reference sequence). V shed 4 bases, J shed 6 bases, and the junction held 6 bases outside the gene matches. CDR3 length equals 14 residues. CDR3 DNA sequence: TGCAGTGCTAAAAAGACAGGGACTAATTCACCCCTCCACTTT. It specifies CSAKKTGTNSPLHF.

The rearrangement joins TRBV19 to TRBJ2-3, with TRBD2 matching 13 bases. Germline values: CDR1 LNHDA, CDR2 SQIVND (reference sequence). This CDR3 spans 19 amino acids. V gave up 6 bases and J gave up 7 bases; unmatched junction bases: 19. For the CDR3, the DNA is TGTGCCAGTAGCCTCCCTGAGGGACTAGCGGGATCAACGAGGAATACGCAGTATTTT. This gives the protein CASSLPEGLAGSTRNTQYF.

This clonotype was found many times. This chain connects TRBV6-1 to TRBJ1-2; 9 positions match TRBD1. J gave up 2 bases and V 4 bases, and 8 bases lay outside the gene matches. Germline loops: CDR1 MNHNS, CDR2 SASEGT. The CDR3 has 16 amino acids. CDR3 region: CASSAPPGTGNYGYTF. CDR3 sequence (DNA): TGTGCCAGCAGTGCACCTCCCGGGACAGGGAACTATGGCTACACCTTC.

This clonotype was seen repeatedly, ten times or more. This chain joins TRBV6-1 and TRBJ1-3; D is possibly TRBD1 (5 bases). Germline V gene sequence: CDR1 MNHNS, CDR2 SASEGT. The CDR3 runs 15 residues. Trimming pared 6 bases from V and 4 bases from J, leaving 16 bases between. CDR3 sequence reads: CASRSLGGSGNTIYF. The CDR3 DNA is TGTGCCAGCAGATCCTTGGGGGGATCAGGAAACACCATATATTTT.

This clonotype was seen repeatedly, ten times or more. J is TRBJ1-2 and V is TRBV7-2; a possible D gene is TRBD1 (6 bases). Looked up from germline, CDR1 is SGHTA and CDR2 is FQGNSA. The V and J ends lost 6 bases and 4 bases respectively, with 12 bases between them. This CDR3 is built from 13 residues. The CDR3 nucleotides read TGTGCCAGCAGTCGGACAGACTTCTATGGCTACACCTTC. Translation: CASSRTDFYGYTF.

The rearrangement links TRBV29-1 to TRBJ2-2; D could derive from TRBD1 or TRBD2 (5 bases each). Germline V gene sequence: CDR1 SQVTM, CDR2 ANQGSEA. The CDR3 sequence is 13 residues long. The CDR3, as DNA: TGCGGGACGGCTATATCGAACACCGGGGAGCTGTTTTTT. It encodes CGTAISNTGELFF.

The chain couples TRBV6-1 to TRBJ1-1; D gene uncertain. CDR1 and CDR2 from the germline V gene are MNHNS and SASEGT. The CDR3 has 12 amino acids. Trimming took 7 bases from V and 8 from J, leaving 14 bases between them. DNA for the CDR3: TGTGCCAGCAACCCAGGTGGAGGCGAAGCTTTCTTT. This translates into CASNPGGGEAFF.

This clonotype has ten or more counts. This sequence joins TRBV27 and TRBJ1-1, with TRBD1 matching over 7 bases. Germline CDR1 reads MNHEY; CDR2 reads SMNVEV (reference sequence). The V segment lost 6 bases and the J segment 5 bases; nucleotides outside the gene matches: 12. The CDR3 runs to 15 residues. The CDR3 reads CASRERQGVGTEAFF. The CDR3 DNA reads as TGTGCCAGCAGGGAAAGACAGGGAGTGGGGACTGAAGCTTTCTTT.

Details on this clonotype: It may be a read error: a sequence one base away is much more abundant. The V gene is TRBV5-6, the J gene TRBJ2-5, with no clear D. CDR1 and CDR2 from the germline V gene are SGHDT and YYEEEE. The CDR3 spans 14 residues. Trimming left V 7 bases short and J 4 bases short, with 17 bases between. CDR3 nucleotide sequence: TGTGCCAGCCGCCGTAAGTTTCGCCCAGAGACCCAGTACTTC. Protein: CASRRKFRPETQYF.

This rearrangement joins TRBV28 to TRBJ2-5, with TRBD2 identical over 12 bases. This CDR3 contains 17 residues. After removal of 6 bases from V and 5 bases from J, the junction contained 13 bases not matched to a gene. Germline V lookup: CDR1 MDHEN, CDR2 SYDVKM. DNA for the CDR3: TGTGCCAGCAGCTCCCGACTAGCGGGAGTATGGGAGGAGACCCAGTACTTC. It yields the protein CASSSRLAGVWEETQYF.

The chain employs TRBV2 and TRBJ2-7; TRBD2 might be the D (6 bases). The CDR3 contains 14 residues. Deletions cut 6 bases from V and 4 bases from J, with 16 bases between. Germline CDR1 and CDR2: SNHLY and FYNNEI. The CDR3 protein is CASRGLTGRYEQYF. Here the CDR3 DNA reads TGTGCCAGCAGGGGCTTGACGGGGAGGTACGAGCAGTACTTC. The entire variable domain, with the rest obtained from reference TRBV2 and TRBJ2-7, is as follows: EPEVTQTPSHQVTQMGQEVILRCVPISNHLYFYWYRQILGQKVEFLVSFYNNEISEKSEIFDDQFSVERPDGSNFTLKIRSTKLEDSAMYFCASRGLTGRYEQYFGPGTRLTVT.

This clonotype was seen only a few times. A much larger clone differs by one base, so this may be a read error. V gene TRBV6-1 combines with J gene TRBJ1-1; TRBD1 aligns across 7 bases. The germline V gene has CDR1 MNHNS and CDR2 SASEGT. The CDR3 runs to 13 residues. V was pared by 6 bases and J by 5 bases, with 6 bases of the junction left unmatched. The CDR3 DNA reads TGTGCCAGCAGCTCGACAGGGAGGACTGAAGCTTTCTTT. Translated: CASSSTGRTEAFF.

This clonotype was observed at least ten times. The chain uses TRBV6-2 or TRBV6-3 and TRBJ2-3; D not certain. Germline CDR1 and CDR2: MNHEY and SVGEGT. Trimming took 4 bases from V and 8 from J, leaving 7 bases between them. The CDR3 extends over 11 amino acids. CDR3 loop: CASSSTVTQYF. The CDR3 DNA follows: TGTGCCAGCAGTTCGACGGTTACGCAGTATTTT.

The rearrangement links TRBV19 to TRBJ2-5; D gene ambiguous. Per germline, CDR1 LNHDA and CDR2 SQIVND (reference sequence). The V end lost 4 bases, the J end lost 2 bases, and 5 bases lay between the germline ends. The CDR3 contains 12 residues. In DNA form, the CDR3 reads TGTGCCAGTAGTAAGGAACAAGAGACCCAGTACTTC. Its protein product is CASSKEQETQYF.

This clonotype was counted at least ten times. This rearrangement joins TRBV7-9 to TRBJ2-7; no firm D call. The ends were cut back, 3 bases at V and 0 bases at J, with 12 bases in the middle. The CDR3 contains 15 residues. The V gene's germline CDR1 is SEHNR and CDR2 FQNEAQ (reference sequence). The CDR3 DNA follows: TGTGCCAGCAGCTTTGTTGGCACTAACTCCTACGAGCAGTACTTC. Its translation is CASSFVGTNSYEQYF.

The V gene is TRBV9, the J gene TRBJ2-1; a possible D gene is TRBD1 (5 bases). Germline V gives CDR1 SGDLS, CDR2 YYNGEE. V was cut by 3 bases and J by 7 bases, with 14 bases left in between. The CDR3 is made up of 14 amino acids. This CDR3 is CASSEAAGMNEQFF. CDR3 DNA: TGTGCCAGCAGCGAGGCGGCAGGGATGAATGAGCAGTTCTTC. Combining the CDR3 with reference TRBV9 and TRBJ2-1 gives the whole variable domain DSGVTQTPKHLITATGQRVTLRCSPRSGDLSVYWYQQSLDQGLQFLIQYYNGEERAKGNILERFSAQQFPDLHSELNLSSLELGDSALYFCASSEAAGMNEQFFGPGTRLTVL.

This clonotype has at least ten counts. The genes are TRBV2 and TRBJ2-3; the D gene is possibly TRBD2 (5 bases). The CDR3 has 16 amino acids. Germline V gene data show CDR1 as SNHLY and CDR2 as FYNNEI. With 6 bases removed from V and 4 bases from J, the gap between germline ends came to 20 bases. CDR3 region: CASRGSRPPPADTQYF. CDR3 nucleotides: TGTGCCAGCAGGGGGAGCCGCCCCCCCCCGGCAGATACGCAGTATTTT.

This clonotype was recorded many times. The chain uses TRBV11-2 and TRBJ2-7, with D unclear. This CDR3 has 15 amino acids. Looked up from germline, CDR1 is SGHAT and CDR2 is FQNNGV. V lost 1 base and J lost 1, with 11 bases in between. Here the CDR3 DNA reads TGTGCCAGCAGCTTAGGTAGAATCCGGTCCTACGAGCAGTACTTC. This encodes CASSLGRIRSYEQYF.

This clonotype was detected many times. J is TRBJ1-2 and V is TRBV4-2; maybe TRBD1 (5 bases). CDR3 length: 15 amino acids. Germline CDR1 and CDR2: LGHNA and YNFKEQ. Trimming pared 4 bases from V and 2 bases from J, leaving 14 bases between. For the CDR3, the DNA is TGTGCCAGCAGCCCGGGGGGGGAACTAAACTATGGCTACACCTTC. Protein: CASSPGGELNYGYTF.

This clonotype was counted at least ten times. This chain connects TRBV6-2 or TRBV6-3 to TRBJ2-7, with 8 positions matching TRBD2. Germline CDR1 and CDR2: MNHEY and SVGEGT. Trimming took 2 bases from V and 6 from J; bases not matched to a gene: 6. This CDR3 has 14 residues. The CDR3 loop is CASSYRTSFTEQYF. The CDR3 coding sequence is TGTGCCAGCAGTTACCGGACTAGCTTCACCGAGCAGTACTTC.

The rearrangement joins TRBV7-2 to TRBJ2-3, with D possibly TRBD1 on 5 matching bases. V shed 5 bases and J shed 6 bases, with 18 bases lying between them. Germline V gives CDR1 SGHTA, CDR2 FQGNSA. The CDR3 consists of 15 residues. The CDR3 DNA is TGTGCCAGCAGCCGCCGGTTTGGAGCAGGGGATACGCAGTATTTT. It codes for CASSRRFGAGDTQYF.

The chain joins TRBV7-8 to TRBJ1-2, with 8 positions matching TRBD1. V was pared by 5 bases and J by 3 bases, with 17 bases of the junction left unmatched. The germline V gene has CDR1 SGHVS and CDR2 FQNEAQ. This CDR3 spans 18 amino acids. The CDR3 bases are TGTGCCAGCAGCGACGACGGGACAGGCGCCTATACATACTATGGCTACACCTTC. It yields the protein CASSDDGTGAYTYYGYTF.

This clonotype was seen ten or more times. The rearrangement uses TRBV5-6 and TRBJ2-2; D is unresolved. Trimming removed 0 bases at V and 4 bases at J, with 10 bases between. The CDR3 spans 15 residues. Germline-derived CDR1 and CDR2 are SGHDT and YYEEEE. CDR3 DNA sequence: TGTGCCAGCAGCTTGGAAAGGGCGCGCACCGGGGAGCTGTTTTTT. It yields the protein CASSLERARTGELFF. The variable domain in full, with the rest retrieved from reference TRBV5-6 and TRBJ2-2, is DAGVTQSPTHLIKTRGQQVTLRCSPKSGHDTVSWYQQALGQGPQFIFQYYEEEERQRGNFPDRFSGHQFPNYSSELNVNALLLGDSALYLCASSLERARTGELFFGEGSRLTVL.

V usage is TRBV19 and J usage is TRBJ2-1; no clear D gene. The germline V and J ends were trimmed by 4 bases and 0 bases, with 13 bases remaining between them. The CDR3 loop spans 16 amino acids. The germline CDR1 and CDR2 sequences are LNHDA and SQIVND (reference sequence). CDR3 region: CASSSDRTSSYNEQFF. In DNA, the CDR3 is TGTGCCAGTAGTAGCGACCGGACGAGCTCCTACAATGAGCAGTTCTTC. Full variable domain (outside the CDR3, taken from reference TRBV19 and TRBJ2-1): DGGITQSPKYLFRKEGQNVTLSCEQNLNHDAMYWYRQDPGQGLRLIYYSQIVNDFQKGDIAEGYSVSREKKESFPLTVTSAQKNPTAFYLCASSSDRTSSYNEQFFGPGTRLTVL.

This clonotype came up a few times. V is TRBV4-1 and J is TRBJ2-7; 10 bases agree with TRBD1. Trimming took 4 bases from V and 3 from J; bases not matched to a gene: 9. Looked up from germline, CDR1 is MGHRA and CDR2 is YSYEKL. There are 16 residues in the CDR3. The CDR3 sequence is CASSRGTGAASYEQYF. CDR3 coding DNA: TGCGCCAGCAGCCGGGGGACAGGGGCCGCGAGCTACGAGCAGTACTTC.